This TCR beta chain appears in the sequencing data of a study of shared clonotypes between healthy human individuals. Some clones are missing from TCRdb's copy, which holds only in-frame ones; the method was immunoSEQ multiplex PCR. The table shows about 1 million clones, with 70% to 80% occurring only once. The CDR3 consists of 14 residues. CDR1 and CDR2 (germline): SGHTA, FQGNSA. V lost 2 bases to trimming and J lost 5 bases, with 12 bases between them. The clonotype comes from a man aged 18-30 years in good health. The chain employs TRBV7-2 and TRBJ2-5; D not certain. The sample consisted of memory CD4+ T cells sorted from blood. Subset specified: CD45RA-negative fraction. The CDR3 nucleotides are TGTGCCAGCAGCTTAATGCGGCAGTCCGAGACCCAGTACTTC. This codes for CASSLMRQSETQYF.